This T cell receptor (beta chain) was sequenced during a study of beta chain features in type 1 diabetes. Whole-study findings and limits: Significant though moderate, a shortening of TCRB CDR3s appeared in all four CD4+ subsets of Type 1 diabetes patients.

This clone turned up a few times. Its antigen is unknown. All of the isolated RNA was reverse transcribed, so expressed TCRB transcripts were sequenced. Some clones are missing from TCRdb's copy, which holds only in-frame ones; the method was immunoSEQ multiplex PCR. The data show approximately 730,000 clones, around an eighth seen once. Sequenced input: naive CD4+ T cells from blood. This TCR derives from a man younger than 35 with type 1 diabetes.

This CDR3 reads CASSEWGTGVEEQYF. The CDR3, as DNA: TGTGCCAGCAGTGAATGGGGGACAGGGGTGGAGGAGCAGTACTTC. The chain uses TRBV25-1 and TRBJ2-5; 10 bases line up with TRBD1. V gave up 1 base and J gave up 11 bases; unmatched junction bases: 10. The CDR3 totals 15 residues. Germline values: CDR1 MGHDK, CDR2 SYGVNS.